This T cell receptor (beta chain) came from a study of blood T cell repertoires in COVID-19. Study-level background: The United States, Italy and Spain were the sources of the acute and convalescent COVID-19 samples. The cDNA or gDNA used as material had been derived from T cells, B-cell-depleted T cells, or PBMCs.

V was clipped by 2 bases and J by 0 bases, with 16 bases between them. The CDR3 loop spans 18 amino acids. The germline V gene has CDR1 MNHGY and CDR2 SVAAGI. The authors' processing: Nucleated cell number was recorded as an estimate derived from reference gene primer amplification. Clones were read by immunoSEQ multiplex PCR, and TCRdb kept only the in-frame ones, dropping some. Clone size and the V and J calls come from that table; the DNA yielded D and trimming. The repertoire holds more than 300,000 clones, with 90% as singletons. Seattle patients were enrolled while actively infected and followed longitudinally.

This TCR derives from a woman in her forties with COVID-19, enrolled during active disease. V usage is TRBV6-9 and J usage is TRBJ1-4; tentatively, D is TRBD1 (5 bases). Sequences were obtained from peripheral blood. The CDR3 is CASSYPPGGGSTNEKLFF. DNA of the CDR3: TGTGCCAGCAGTTATCCCCCTGGGGGGGGGTCAACTAATGAAAAACTGTTTTTT.